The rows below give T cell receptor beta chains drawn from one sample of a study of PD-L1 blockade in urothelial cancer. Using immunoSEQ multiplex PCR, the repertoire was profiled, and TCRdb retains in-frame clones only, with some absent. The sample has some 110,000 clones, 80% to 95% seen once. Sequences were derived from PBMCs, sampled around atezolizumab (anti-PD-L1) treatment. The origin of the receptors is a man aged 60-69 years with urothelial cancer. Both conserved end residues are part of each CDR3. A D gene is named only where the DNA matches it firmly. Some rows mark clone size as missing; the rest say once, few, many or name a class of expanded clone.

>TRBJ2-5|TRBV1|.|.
CTSSQDRDRGQETQYF
TGCACCAGCAGCCAAGATCGGGACAGGGGACAAGAGACCCAGTACTTC
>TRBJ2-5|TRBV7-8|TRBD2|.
CASSPRLRGTSSETQYF
TGTGCCAGCAGCCCCCGTCTTCGAGGGACTAGCTCCGAGACCCAGTACTTC
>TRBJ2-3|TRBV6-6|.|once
CASSSPDTQYF
TGTGCCAGCAGCTCCCCCGATACGCAGTATTTT
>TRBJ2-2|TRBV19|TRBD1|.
CASSMVWGTENTGELFF
TGTGCCAGTAGTATGGTCTGGGGGACAGAGAACACCGGGGAGCTGTTTTTT
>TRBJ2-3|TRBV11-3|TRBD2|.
CASSLDRDGGRDTQYF
TGTGCCAGCAGCTTAGATCGTGACGGGGGGAGGGATACGCAGTATTTT
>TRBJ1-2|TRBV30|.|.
CAWSVQGPYGYTF
TGTGCCTGGAGTGTACAGGGCCCCTATGGCTACACCTTC
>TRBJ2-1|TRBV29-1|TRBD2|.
CSVRRLAVTYNEQFF
TGCAGCGTTCGCCGACTAGCGGTCACCTACAATGAGCAGTTCTTC
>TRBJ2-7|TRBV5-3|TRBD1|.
CARRAGGTGGTYEQYF
TGTGCCAGAAGGGCAGGCGGTACAGGGGGGACCTACGAGCAGTACTTC
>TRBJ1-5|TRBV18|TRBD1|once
CASSKQGTNQPQHF
TGTGCCAGCTCAAAACAGGGGACAAATCAGCCCCAGCATTTT
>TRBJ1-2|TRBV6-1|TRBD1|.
CASITGQGADYGYTF
TGTGCCAGCATAACTGGACAGGGGGCCGACTATGGCTACACCTTC
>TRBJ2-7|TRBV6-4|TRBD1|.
CASSDPKDRGDSREGREQYF
TGTGCCAGCAGTGACCCAAAGGACAGGGGCGACTCACGTGAGGGCCGCGAGCAGTACTTC
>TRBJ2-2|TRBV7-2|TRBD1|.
CATPEEGAPTGELFF
TGTGCCACCCCAGAAGAGGGGGCGCCCACCGGGGAGCTGTTTTTT
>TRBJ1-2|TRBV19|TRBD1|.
CASGIGQVDGYTF
TGTGCCAGTGGAATTGGACAGGTGGACGGCTACACCTTC
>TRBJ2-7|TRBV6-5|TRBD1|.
CASSWDRTTYEQYF
TGTGCCAGCAGTTGGGACAGAACCACCTACGAGCAGTACTTC